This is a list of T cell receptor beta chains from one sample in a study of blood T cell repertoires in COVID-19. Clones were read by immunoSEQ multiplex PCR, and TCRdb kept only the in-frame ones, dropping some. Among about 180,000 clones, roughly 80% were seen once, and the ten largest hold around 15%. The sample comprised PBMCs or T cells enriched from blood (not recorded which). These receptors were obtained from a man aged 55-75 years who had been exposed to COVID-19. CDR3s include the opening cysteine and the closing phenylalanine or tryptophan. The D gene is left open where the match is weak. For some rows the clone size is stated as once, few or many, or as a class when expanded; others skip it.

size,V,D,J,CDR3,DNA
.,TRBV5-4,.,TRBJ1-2,CASSPDWGPVGYTF,TGTGCCAGCAGCCCTGACTGGGGGCCGGTAGGCTACACCTTC
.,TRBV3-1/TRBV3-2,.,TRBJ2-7,CASSHTGQSYEQYF,TGTGCCAGCAGCCACACAGGTCAGTCCTACGAGCAGTACTTC
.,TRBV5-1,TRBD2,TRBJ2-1,CASSLAGGPQNEQFF,TGCGCCAGCAGCTTAGCGGGAGGGCCTCAGAATGAGCAGTTCTTC
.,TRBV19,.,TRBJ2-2,CASSTSLITGELFF,TGTGCCAGTAGTACTTCTCTTATCACCGGGGAGCTGTTTTTT
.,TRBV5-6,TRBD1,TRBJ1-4,CASSRLQSGGNEKLFF,TGTGCCAGCAGCCGGCTACAATCAGGGGGCAATGAAAAACTGTTTTTT
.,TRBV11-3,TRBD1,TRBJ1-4,CASSFGTAGNEKLFF,TGTGCCAGCAGCTTTGGGACAGCCGGGAATGAAAAACTGTTTTTT
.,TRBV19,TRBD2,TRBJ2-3,CASSIGRLASTDTQYF,TGTGCCAGTAGTATAGGTCGACTAGCGAGCACAGATACGCAGTATTTT
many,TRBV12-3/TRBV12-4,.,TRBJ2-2,CASSRTRPGELFF,TGTGCCAGCAGTAGGACTCGGCCCGGGGAGCTGTTTTTT
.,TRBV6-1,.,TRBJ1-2,CASSELFGGIYGYTF,TGTGCCAGCAGTGAACTGTTTGGGGGGATCTATGGCTACACCTTC
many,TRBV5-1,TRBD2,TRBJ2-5,CASSLQGLAGVETQYF,TGCGCCAGCAGCTTGCAAGGACTAGCGGGAGTTGAGACCCAGTACTTC
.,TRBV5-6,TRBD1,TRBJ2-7,CASPKPGQSTYEQYF,TGTGCCAGCCCCAAGCCGGGACAGTCCACCTACGAGCAGTACTTC
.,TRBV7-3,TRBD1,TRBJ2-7,CASSLTGDRSYEQYF,TGTGCCAGCAGCTTAACGGGGGACAGATCCTACGAGCAGTACTTC
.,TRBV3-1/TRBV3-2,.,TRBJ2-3,CASSPGQRFTDTQYF,TGTGCCAGCAGCCCCGGACAGAGATTCACAGATACGCAGTATTTT
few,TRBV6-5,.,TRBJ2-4,CASSYSSGLAKNIQYF,TGTGCCAGCAGTTACTCATCGGGTTTAGCCAAAAACATTCAGTACTTC
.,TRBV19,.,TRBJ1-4,CASSTMGGSNEKLFF,TGTGCCAGTAGTACGATGGGAGGGTCTAATGAAAAACTGTTTTTT
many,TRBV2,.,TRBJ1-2,CASTVRVWGYTF,TGTGCCAGCACGGTTCGGGTATGGGGCTACACCTTC
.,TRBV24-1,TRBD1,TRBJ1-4,CATSDFRGTGFGEKLFF,TGTGCCACCAGTGATTTCCGGGGGACAGGGTTTGGAGAAAAACTGTTTTTT